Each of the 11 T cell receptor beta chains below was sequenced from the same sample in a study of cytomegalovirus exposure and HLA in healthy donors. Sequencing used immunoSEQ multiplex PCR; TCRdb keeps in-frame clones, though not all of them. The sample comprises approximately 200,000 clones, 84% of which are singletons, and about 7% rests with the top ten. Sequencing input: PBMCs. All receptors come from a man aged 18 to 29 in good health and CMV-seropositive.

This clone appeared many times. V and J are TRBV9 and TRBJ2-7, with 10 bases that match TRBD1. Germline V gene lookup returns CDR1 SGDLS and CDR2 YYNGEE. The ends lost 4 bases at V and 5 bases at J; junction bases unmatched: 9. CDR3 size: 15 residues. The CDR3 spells CASSFRDRGPHEQYF. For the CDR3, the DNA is TGTGCCAGCAGCTTCCGGGACAGGGGCCCCCACGAGCAGTACTTC.

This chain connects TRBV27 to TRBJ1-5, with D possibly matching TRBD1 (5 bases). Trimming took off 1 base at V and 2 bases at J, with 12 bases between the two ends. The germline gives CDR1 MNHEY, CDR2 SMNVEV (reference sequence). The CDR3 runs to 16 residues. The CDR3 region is CASSLYLGGGNQPQHF. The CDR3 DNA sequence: TGTGCCAGCAGTTTATATCTAGGAGGGGGCAATCAGCCCCAGCATTTT.

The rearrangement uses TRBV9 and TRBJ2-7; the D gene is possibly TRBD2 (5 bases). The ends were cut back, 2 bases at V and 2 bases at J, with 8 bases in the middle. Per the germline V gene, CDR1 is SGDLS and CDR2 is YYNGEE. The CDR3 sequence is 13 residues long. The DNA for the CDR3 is TGTGCCAGCAGCGTGAGGGATACCTACGAGCAGTACTTC. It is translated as CASSVRDTYEQYF.

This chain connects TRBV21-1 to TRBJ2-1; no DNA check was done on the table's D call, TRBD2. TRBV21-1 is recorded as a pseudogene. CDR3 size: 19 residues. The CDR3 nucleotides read TGTGCCAGCAGCGCCCTATTCCCCAGTCTAGCGGGAGGGCCATGTGAGCAGTTCTTC. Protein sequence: CASSALFPSLAGGPCEQFF.

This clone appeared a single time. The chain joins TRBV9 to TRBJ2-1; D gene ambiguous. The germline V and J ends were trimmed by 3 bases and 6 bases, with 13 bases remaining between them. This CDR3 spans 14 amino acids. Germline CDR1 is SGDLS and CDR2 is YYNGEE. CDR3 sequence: CASSAVSIGNEQFF. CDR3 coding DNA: TGTGCCAGCAGCGCCGTTAGCATCGGCAATGAGCAGTTCTTC.

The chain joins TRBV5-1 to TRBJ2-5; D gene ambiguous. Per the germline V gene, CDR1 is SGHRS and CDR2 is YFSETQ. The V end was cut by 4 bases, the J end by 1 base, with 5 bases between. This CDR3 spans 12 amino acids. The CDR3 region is CASSGLQETQYF. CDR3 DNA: TGCGCCAGCAGCGGCCTCCAAGAGACCCAGTACTTC. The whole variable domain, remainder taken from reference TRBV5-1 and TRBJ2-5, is KAGVTQTPRYLIKTRGQQVTLSCSPISGHRSVSWYQQTPGQGLQFLFEYFSETQRNKGNFPGRFSGRQFSNSRSEMNVSTLELGDSALYLCASSGLQETQYFGPGTRLLVL.

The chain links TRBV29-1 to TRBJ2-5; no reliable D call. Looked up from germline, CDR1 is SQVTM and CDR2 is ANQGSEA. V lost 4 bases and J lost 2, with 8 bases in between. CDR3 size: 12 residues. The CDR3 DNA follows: TGCAGCGTTGGACTCACACAAGAGACCCAGTACTTC. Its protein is CSVGLTQETQYF. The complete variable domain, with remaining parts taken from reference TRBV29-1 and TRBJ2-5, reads SAVISQKPSRDICQRGTSLTIQCQVDSQVTMMFWYRQQPGQSLTLIATANQGSEATYESGFVIDKFPISRPNLTFSTLTVSNMSPEDSSIYLCSVGLTQETQYFGPGTRLLVL.

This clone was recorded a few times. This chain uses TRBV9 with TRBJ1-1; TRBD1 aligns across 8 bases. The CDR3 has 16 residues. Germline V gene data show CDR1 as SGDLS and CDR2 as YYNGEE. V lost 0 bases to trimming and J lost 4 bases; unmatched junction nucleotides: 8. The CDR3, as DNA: TGTGCCAGCAGCGTAGAGTTACAGGGGGTTAGCACTGAAGCTTTCTTT. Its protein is CASSVELQGVSTEAFF.

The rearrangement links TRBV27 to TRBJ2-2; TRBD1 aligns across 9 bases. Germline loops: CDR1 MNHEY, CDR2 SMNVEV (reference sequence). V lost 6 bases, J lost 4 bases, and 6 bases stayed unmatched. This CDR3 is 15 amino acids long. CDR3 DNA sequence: TGTGCCAGCAGGCAACAGGGGGCCGTCACCGGGGAGCTGTTTTTT. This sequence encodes CASRQQGAVTGELFF.

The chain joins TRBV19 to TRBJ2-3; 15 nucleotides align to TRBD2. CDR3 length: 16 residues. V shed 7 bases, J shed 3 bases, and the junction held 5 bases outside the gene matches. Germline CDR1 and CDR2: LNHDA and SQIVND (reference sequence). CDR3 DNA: TGTGCCAGTACTTCCGGGACTAGCGGGAGGACAGATACGCAGTATTTT. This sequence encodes CASTSGTSGRTDTQYF.

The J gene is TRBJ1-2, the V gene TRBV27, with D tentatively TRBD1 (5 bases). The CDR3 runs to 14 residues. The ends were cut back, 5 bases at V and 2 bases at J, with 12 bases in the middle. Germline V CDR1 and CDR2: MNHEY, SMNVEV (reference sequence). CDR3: CASSQAPGNYGYTF. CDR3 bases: TGTGCCAGCAGTCAGGCTCCAGGGAACTATGGCTACACCTTC.